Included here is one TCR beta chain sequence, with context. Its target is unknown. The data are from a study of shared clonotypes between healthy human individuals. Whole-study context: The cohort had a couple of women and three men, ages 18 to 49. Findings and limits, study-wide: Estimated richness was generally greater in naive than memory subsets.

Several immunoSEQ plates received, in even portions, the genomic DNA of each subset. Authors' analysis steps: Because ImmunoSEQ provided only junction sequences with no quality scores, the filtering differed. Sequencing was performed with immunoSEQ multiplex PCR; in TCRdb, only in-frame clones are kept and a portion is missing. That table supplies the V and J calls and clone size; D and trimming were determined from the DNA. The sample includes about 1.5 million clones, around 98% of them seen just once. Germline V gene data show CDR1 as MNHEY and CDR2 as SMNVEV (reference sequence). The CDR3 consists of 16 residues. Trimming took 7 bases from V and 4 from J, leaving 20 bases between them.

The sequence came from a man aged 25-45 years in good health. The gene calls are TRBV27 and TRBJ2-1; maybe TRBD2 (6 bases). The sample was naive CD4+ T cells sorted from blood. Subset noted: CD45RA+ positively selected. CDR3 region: CASIGGAPNLYNEQFF. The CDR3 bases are TGTGCCAGCATCGGGGGAGCGCCCAACCTTTACAATGAGCAGTTCTTC.